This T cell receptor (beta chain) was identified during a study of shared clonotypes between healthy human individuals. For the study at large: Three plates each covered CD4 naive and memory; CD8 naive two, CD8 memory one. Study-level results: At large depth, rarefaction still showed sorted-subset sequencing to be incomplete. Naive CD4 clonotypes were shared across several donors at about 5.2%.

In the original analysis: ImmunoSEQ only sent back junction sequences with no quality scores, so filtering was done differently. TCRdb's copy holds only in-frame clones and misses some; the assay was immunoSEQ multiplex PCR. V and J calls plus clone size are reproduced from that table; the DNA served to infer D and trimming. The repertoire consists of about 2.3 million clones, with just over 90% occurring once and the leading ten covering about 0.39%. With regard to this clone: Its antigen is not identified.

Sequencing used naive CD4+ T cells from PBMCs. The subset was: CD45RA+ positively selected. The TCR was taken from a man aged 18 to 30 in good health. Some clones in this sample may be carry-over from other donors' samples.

CDR3 DNA: TGTGCCAGCAGCCCGAACACCACTAGCGGTACCGATGAGCAGTTCTTC. It encodes CASSPNTTSGTDEQFF. V and J are TRBV12-1 and TRBJ2-1; the table's D call of TRBD2 was not tested on the DNA. TRBV12-1 is shown as a pseudogene. The CDR3 has 16 amino acids.